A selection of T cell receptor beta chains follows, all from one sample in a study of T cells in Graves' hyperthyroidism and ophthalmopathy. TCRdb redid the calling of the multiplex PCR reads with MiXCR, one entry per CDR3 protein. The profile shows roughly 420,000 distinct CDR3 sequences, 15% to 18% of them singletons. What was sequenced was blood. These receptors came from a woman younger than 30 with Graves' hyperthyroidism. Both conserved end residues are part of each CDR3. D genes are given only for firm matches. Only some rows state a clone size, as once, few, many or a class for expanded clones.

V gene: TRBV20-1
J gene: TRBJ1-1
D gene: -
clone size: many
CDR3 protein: CSARQTTGEAFF
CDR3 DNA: TGCAGTGCTAGACAGACCACAGGGGAAGCTTTCTTT

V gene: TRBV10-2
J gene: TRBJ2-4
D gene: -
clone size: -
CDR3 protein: CASSESPGSATGIQYF
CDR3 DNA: TGCGCCAGCAGTGAGTCCCCCGGGAGTGCTACGGGCATTCAGTACTTC

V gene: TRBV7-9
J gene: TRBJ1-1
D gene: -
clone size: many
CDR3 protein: CASSPAPLVNTEAFF
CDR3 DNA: TGTGCCAGCAGCCCTGCGCCACTTGTGAACACTGAAGCTTTCTTT

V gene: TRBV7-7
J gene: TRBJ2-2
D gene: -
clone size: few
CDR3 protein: CASSTTQGAGELFF
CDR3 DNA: TGTGCTAGCAGCACCACGCAGGGTGCCGGGGAGCTGTTTTTT

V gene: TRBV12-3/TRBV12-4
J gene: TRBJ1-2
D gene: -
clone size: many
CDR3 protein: CASGLKAGRYGYTF
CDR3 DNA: TGTGCCAGCGGCCTAAAGGCTGGGAGGTATGGCTACACCTTC

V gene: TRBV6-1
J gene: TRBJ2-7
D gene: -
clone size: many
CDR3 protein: CASSVAGATYEQYF
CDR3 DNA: TGTGCCAGCAGTGTCGCCGGGGCCACCTACGAGCAGTACTTC

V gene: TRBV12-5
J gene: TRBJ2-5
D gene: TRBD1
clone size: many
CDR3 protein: CASGRDWDRLYQETQYF
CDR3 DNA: TGTGCTAGTGGTCGGGACTGGGACAGGTTGTACCAAGAGACCCAGTACTTC

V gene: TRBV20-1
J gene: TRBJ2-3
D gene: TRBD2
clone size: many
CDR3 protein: CSARVGAGGGDTQYF
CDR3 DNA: TGCAGTGCTAGAGTGGGTGCGGGGGGGGGAGATACGCAGTATTTT

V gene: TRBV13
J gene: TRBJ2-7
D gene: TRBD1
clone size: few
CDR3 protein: CASSFVRDSPSYEQYF
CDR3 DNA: TGTGCCAGCAGTTTCGTCCGGGACAGTCCATCCTACGAGCAGTACTTC

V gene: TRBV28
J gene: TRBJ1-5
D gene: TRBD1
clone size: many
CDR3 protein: CASTNGQDNQPQHF
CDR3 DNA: TGTGCCAGCACCAACGGACAGGACAATCAGCCCCAGCATTTT

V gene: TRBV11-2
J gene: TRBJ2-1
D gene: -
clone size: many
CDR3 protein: CASSLVKSSYNEQFF
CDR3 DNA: TGTGCCAGCAGCTTAGTTAAGAGCTCCTACAATGAGCAGTTCTTC

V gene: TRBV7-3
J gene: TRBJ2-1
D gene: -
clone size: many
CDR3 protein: CASSRNAGSVVNEQFF
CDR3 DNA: TGTGCCAGCAGCCGGAACGCGGGGAGCGTAGTGAATGAGCAGTTCTTC

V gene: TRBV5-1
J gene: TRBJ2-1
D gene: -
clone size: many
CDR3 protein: CASSPWTDLYNEQFF
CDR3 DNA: TGCGCCAGCAGCCCATGGACAGACCTCTACAATGAGCAGTTCTTC